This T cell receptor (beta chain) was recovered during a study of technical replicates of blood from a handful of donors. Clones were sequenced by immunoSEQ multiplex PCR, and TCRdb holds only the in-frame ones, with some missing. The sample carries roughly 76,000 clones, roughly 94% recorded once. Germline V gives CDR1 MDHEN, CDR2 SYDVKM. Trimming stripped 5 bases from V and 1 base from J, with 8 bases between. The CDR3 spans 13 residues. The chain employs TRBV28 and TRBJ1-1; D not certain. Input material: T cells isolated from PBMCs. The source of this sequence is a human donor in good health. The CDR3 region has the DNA TGTGCCAGCAGTAATATAGCGAACACTGAAGCTTTCTTT. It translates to CASSNIANTEAFF.